The clone carrying this T cell receptor beta chain was counted many times. This sample stems from a study of T-cell reconstitution after alpha-beta-depleted transplantation in children. Germline-derived CDR1 and CDR2 are SGHRS and YFSETQ. V shed 3 bases and J shed 2 bases, with 6 bases lying between them. This CDR3 is built from 14 residues. Construction of the TCRbeta library involved unique molecular identifiers. MiXCR, applied by TCRdb to the PCR reads, yields one record per CDR3 protein. The sample lists 250,000 to 300,000 distinct CDR3 sequences, over 9% occurring once. The TCR originated in a boy younger than two with acute myeloid leukemia, due to receive a stem cell transplant. The source was PBMCs, collected before TCRalphabeta/CD19-depleted stem cell transplant. The J gene is TRBJ2-6, the V gene TRBV5-1; D remains unclear. The CDR3 region is CASSWNPGANVLTF. The CDR3 DNA reads as TGCGCCAGCAGCTGGAACCCTGGGGCCAACGTCCTGACTTTC.